This TCR beta chain came from a study of cytomegalovirus exposure and HLA in healthy donors. Regarding the study as a whole: Follow-up analysis later connected one missense variant in DCLRE1C with trimming of TCR beta V- and J-genes.

In the case of this clone: Its cognate antigen is unknown.

This CDR3 region has 11 residues. The germline gives CDR1 SGHDT, CDR2 YYEEEE. V dropped 6 bases and J dropped 4 bases, with 6 bases sitting between them. Researchers ran the PCR with 60 Vbeta and 13 Jbeta primers. In the source study's methods: Roughly 76 million unique TCR beta chains, 10 million to 13 million of them shared, were counted by a later analysis. Using immunoSEQ multiplex PCR, the repertoire was profiled, and TCRdb retains in-frame clones only, with some absent. V and J calls plus clone size are reproduced from that table; the DNA served to infer D and trimming. This table has some 150,000 clones, around 74% appearing once.

The sequence derives from a female donor in good health and CMV-seronegative. J is TRBJ2-3 and V is TRBV5-6; no firm D call. The sequenced sample consisted of PBMCs. The CDR3 loop is CASTLSDTQYF. CDR3 in DNA: TGTGCCAGCACCCTGTCAGATACGCAGTATTTT. The whole variable domain, filled in from reference TRBV5-6 and TRBJ2-3, reads DAGVTQSPTHLIKTRGQQVTLRCSPKSGHDTVSWYQQALGQGPQFIFQYYEEEERQRGNFPDRFSGHQFPNYSSELNVNALLLGDSALYLCASTLSDTQYFGPGTRLTVL.